This TCR beta chain derives from a study of cytomegalovirus exposure and HLA in healthy donors. As regards this clone: The antigen is undetermined.

General study points: It was taken for granted in presence/absence analyses that sequencing depth across donors was roughly uniform.

Primers for the PCR totalled 60 Vbeta and 13 Jbeta. In the original analysis: Approximately 12 million of tens of millions of unique TCR beta chains were shared, per a later count. Repertoires were generated with immunoSEQ multiplex PCR, while TCRdb's copy carries only in-frame clones and drops some. The V and J calls and clone size were taken over from that table, and D and trimming were inferred from the DNA. The table shows 110,000 to 150,000 clones, with roughly 85% occurring only once. Among the donors, all were healthy bone marrow donors. The clonotype originates from a male donor in good health and CMV-seronegative. Specimen: PBMCs.

DNA of the CDR3: TGTGCCACCGGACAGGGGACAGATACGCAGTATTTT. This gives the protein CATGQGTDTQYF. The V call is TRBV2, the J call TRBJ2-3; 9 bases are shared with TRBD1. Germline V gives CDR1 SNHLY, CDR2 FYNNEI. After removal of 10 bases from V and 3 bases from J, the junction contained 2 bases not matched to a gene. The CDR3 extends over 12 amino acids.